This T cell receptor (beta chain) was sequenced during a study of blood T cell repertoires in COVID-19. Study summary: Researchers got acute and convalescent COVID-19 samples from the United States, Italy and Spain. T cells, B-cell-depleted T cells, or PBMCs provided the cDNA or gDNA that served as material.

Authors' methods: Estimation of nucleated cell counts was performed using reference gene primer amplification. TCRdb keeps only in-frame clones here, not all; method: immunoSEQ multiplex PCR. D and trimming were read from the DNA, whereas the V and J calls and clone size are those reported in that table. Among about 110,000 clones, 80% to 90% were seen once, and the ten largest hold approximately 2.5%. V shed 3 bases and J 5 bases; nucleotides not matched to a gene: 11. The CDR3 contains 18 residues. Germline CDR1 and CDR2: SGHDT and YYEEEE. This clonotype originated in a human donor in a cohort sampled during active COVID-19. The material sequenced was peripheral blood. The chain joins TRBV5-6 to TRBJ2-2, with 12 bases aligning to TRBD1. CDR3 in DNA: TGTGCCAGCAGCTCGTGGGACAGGGGGCCCTTAGGGACCGGGGAGCTGTTTTTT. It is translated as CASSSWDRGPLGTGELFF. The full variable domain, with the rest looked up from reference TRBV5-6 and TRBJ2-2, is DAGVTQSPTHLIKTRGQQVTLRCSPKSGHDTVSWYQQALGQGPQFIFQYYEEEERQRGNFPDRFSGHQFPNYSSELNVNALLLGDSALYLCASSSWDRGPLGTGELFFGEGSRLTVL.